This entry lists 5 T cell receptor beta chains sequenced from one sample in a study of T-cell reconstitution after alpha-beta-depleted transplantation in children. This sample's TCRbeta library carried unique molecular identifier barcodes. TCRdb itself ran the PCR reads through MiXCR, one entry per CDR3 protein. Among just over 950,000 distinct CDR3 sequences listed, about 29% were seen once. The sample in question was PBMCs, mostly from graft donor cells, obtained 360 days after TCRalphabeta/CD19-depleted stem cell transplant. The receptors stem from a boy younger than two who had a stem cell transplant for SCID, so the T cells may come from the graft donor.

V and J are TRBV10-3 and TRBJ2-3; 12 bases agree with TRBD2. J gave up 4 bases and V 2 bases, and 7 bases lay outside the gene matches. There are 17 residues in the CDR3. CDR1 and CDR2 from the germline V gene are ENHRY and SYGVKD. The CDR3 DNA is TGTGCCATCAGTGAGAGACTAGCGGGGGACAGTCCAGATACGCAGTATTTT. Translating it yields CAISERLAGDSPDTQYF.

The gene calls are TRBV19 and TRBJ1-1; TRBD1 aligns across 8 bases. With 5 bases clipped from V and 4 bases from J, the junction kept 9 bases outside the gene matches. The germline V gene has CDR1 LNHDA and CDR2 SQIVND (reference sequence). This CDR3 spans 15 amino acids. The CDR3 DNA reads TGTGCCAGTAGTGCGGGCTGGACAGGGAGCACTGAAGCTTTCTTT. Translated: CASSAGWTGSTEAFF.

The chain employs TRBV20-1 and TRBJ2-1; no clear D gene. V was shortened by 5 bases and J by 0 bases, with 20 bases between the two germline ends. The CDR3 is 17 amino acids. Germline loops: CDR1 DFQATT, CDR2 SNEGSKA (reference sequence). The CDR3 spells CSAPSHDSHPSYNEQFF. The CDR3 DNA is TGCAGTGCTCCTAGTCACGACTCTCACCCCTCCTACAATGAGCAGTTCTTC.

This chain links TRBV7-9 with TRBJ2-1; 8 bases align to TRBD2. The CDR3 covers 15 residues. Germline V gene sequence: CDR1 SEHNR, CDR2 FQNEAQ (reference sequence). Losses at the gene ends were 3 bases for V and 8 bases for J; bases not matched to a gene: 9. The CDR3 protein is CASSLAPGLGDEQFF. CDR3 sequence (DNA): TGTGCCAGCAGCTTGGCCCCGGGACTAGGCGATGAGCAGTTCTTC.

In this sample, this clonotype turned up a few times. The V call is TRBV27, the J call TRBJ2-1; tentatively, D is TRBD2 (6 bases). Germline V lookup: CDR1 MNHEY, CDR2 SMNVEV (reference sequence). CDR3 length: 17 amino acids. Trimming cost V 5 bases and J 0 bases, with 17 bases left between them. This CDR3 reads CASSPPTVAASYNEQFF. The CDR3 coding sequence is TGTGCCAGCAGTCCCCCGACCGTAGCGGCCTCCTACAATGAGCAGTTCTTC.